The present T cell receptor (beta chain) was sequenced within a study of breast tumors, draining lymph nodes, adjacent tissues. Samples came from axillary lymph nodes draining the breast cancer. TCRdb ran MiXCR on the multiplex PCR reads and lists one entry per CDR3 protein. The repertoire has about 130,000 distinct CDR3 sequences, 20% of them found once; the top ten carry around 3.5%. On this clonotype: With a much larger clone just one base away, this may be a read error.

This TCR was recovered from a female donor with breast cancer. Some clones in this sample may be carry-over from other donors' samples. What was sequenced was axillary lymph node tissue.

The CDR3 DNA reads TGTGCCAGTAGCGATACAGGGCGGACGTACAATGAGCAGTTCTTC. This gives the protein CASSDTGRTYNEQFF. V gene TRBV19 combines with J gene TRBJ2-1, with TRBD1 as a possible D gene (6 bases). The length of the CDR3 is 15 residues. Germline-derived CDR1 and CDR2 are LNHDA and SQIVND (reference sequence). Trimming removed 6 bases from V and 4 bases from J, with 16 bases in between.